Below are 6 T cell receptor beta chains sequenced from a single sample in a study of cytomegalovirus exposure and HLA in healthy donors. Primers for the PCR totalled 60 Vbeta and 13 Jbeta. The data were produced by immunoSEQ multiplex PCR, yet TCRdb's version contains in-frame clones alone and is incomplete. The table lists 65,000 to 100,000 clones, roughly 77% of them singletons. Sequencing was performed on PBMCs. The origin of the receptors is a man in his forties in good health and CMV-seronegative.

The rearrangement links TRBV2 to TRBJ2-7; TRBD2 matches 8 bases. CDR1 SNHLY and CDR2 FYNNEI come from the germline V gene. There are 14 residues in the CDR3. J gave up 2 bases and V 5 bases, and 5 bases lay outside the gene matches. The DNA for the CDR3 is TGTGCCAGCAGTCAGTCAGCGGGAGCCTACGAGCAGTACTTC. Encoded protein: CASSQSAGAYEQYF.

This chain links TRBV28 with TRBJ2-1, with 9 positions matching TRBD1. The V and J ends lost 5 bases and 6 bases, in that order; junction bases with no gene match: 14. CDR3 length: 17 amino acids. Germline V lookup: CDR1 MDHEN, CDR2 SYDVKM. CDR3 DNA: TGTGCCAGCAGTCGGAAGATCGGACAGGGGAAAGGCAATGAGCAGTTCTTC. Protein sequence: CASSRKIGQGKGNEQFF.

The chain employs TRBV5-1 and TRBJ2-5, with TRBD2 identical over 8 bases. V lost 4 bases and J lost 5; bases outside the gene matches: 1. This CDR3 spans 12 amino acids. Germline V gene sequence: CDR1 SGHRS, CDR2 YFSETQ. As DNA, the CDR3 is TGCGCCAGCAGCCGGGAGGGGGAGACCCAGTACTTC. This codes for CASSREGETQYF.

The chain uses TRBV7-9 and TRBJ2-1; tentatively, D is TRBD2 (6 bases). Germline CDR1 reads SEHNR; CDR2 reads FQNEAQ (reference sequence). The V and J ends lost 8 bases and 7 bases respectively, with 15 bases between them. The length of the CDR3 is 13 residues. CDR3 in amino acids: CASFKDRENEQFF. As DNA, the CDR3 is TGTGCCAGCTTTAAAGACCGGGAGAATGAGCAGTTCTTC.

The chain carries TRBV2 and TRBJ1-5; 9 bases agree with TRBD1. The length of the CDR3 is 17 residues. V dropped 5 bases and J dropped 1; count of bases not matched to a gene: 9. The germline CDR1 and CDR2 sequences are SNHLY and FYNNEI. The CDR3 nucleotides are TGTGCCAGCAGTAAGAGGGGGACAGGGCAGAGCAATCAGCCCCAGCATTTT. Protein product: CASSKRGTGQSNQPQHF.

The rearrangement joins TRBV7-3 to TRBJ1-2; weak D call: TRBD1 (6 bases). The germline CDR1 and CDR2 sequences are SGHTA and FQGTGA. V gave up 5 bases and J gave up 8 bases, with 15 bases separating them. The CDR3 has 13 residues. The DNA of the CDR3 is TGTGCCAGCAGCAAAACAGGGTTTGACGGCTACACCTTC. Residues: CASSKTGFDGYTF. Variable domain in full (rest from reference TRBV7-3 and TRBJ1-2): GAGVSQTPSNKVTEKGKYVELRCDPISGHTALYWYRQSLGQGPEFLIYFQGTGAADDSGLPNDRFFAVRPEGSVSTLKIQRTERGDSAVYLCASSKTGFDGYTFGSGTRLTVV.